The 18 T cell receptor beta chains presented below share a single source sample, sequenced in a study of blood T cells in healthy people across ages. The authors ran a second PCR of 7 to 11 cycles using a sample-barcoded 5' primer and a J-beta primer mix. TCRdb reprocessed the 5' RACE reads with MiXCR, giving one entry per CDR3 protein. The table lists some 670,000 distinct CDR3 sequences, approximately 52% of them singletons. The sample comprised blood. The source is a woman of 80 years or more in good health.

This clonotype has ten or more counts. The chain combines TRBV6-6 with TRBJ1-6; 9 nucleotides agree with TRBD1. V dropped 2 bases and J dropped 7; count of bases not matched to a gene: 3. CDR1 and CDR2 from the germline V gene are MNHNY and SVGAGI (reference sequence). The CDR3 consists of 15 residues. The CDR3 is CASSYPDRGNSPLHF. The DNA of the CDR3 is TGTGCCAGCAGTTACCCGGACAGGGGAAATTCACCCCTCCACTTT.

V and J are TRBV7-2 and TRBJ2-4; 8 bases are a match to TRBD2. From germline, CDR1 is SGHTA and CDR2 FQGNSA. With V trimmed by 5 bases and J by 4 bases, 7 bases remained unmatched. The length of the CDR3 is 15 residues. The CDR3 nucleotides are TGTGCCAGCAGCCAACCGGGACTAGAAAAAAACATTCAGTACTTC. Protein: CASSQPGLEKNIQYF.

This chain joins TRBV4-2 and TRBJ2-7; D may be TRBD2 (5 bases). CDR3 length: 15 amino acids. Per the germline V gene, CDR1 is LGHNA and CDR2 is YNFKEQ. V was pared by 0 bases and J by 3 bases, with 12 bases between. In DNA, the CDR3 is TGTGCCAGCAGCCAAGAAGGCCTAGCTGGCTACGAGCAGTACTTC. This sequence encodes CASSQEGLAGYEQYF.

In this sample, this clonotype turned up many times. The chain joins TRBV10-3 to TRBJ2-1; D remains unclear. Trimming took off 3 bases at V and 0 bases at J, with 9 bases between the two ends. CDR1 and CDR2 (germline): ENHRY, SYGVKD. The CDR3 is 15 residues long. The CDR3 nucleotides are TGTGCCATCAGTGATTTGGAAAGCTCCTACAATGAGCAGTTCTTC. Translating it yields CAISDLESSYNEQFF.

Only a few counts were recorded for this clonotype. This sequence joins TRBV5-1 and TRBJ2-7; a possible D gene is TRBD2 (6 bases). The germline CDR1 and CDR2 sequences are SGHRS and YFSETQ. The V gene lost 4 bases and the J gene lost 3 bases, with 17 bases spanning the gap. The CDR3 is 15 residues long. In nucleotides, the CDR3 is TGCGCCAGCAGCCTCGTGGCGGGGCCACGCTACGAGCAGTACTTC. Its protein product is CASSLVAGPRYEQYF.

The chain links TRBV6-6 to TRBJ1-2; D unclear. The CDR3 covers 13 residues. The germline CDR1 and CDR2 sequences are MNHNY and SVGAGI (reference sequence). The germline V and J ends were trimmed by 5 bases and 0 bases, with 7 bases remaining between them. CDR3 coding DNA: TGTGCCAGCAGTGCGACACCTAACTATGGCTACACCTTC. This gives the protein CASSATPNYGYTF.

This clonotype was detected a few times. The rearrangement joins TRBV7-3 to TRBJ2-2; 8 bases match TRBD1. This CDR3 region has 15 residues. Germline V lookup: CDR1 SGHTA, CDR2 FQGTGA. The ends lost 6 bases at V and 3 bases at J; junction bases unmatched: 6. The CDR3 nucleotides read TGTGCCAGCAGACCGGACAGGGCATACACCGGGGAGCTGTTTTTT. Translation: CASRPDRAYTGELFF.

With regard to this clonotype: It may be a read error: a sequence one base away is much more abundant. The J gene is TRBJ2-5, the V gene TRBV12-3 or TRBV12-4, with D uncertain. V was trimmed by 7 bases and J by 4 bases, leaving 13 bases between them. CDR3 size: 13 residues. The DNA for the CDR3 is TGTGCCAGCAATCCGGAAATTTCAGAGACCCAGTACTTC. It codes for CASNPEISETQYF.

This clonotype appeared a single time. This chain links TRBV20-1 with TRBJ2-2; tentatively, D is TRBD2 (6 bases). Germline values: CDR1 DFQATT, CDR2 SNEGSKA (reference sequence). Trimming cost V 3 bases and J 10 bases, with 21 bases left between them. The CDR3 length is 15 residues. CDR3 bases: TGCAGTGCTAGTAAACGGCGGGGCCCCATCGAGGAGCTGTTTTTT. This sequence encodes CSASKRRGPIEELFF.

Remarks on this clonotype: A much more abundant neighbour one base away suggests this may be a read error. This CDR3 reads CASSWGVAAYNEQFF. CDR3 nucleotide sequence: TGCGCCAGCAGCTGGGGGGTGGCGGCCTACAATGAGCAGTTCTTC. The gene calls are TRBV5-1 and TRBJ2-1; possible D gene TRBD2, 6 bases. Germline V gene sequence: CDR1 SGHRS, CDR2 YFSETQ. This CDR3 comprises 15 residues. Deletions cut 3 bases from V and 2 bases from J, with 12 bases between.

In this sample, this clonotype turned up a few times. The chain couples TRBV12-3 or TRBV12-4 to TRBJ2-2, with D unresolved. The CDR3 loop spans 11 amino acids. Trimming shortened V by 6 bases and J by 6 bases, and 5 bases separated the two germline ends. CDR3: CASSPPGELFF. The CDR3 nucleotides are TGTGCCAGCAGCCCGCCCGGGGAGCTGTTTTTT.

The CDR3 reads CASSLGGTRKLGETQYF. The CDR3 bases are TGTGCCAGCAGCTTAGGTGGGACTAGGAAGTTGGGGGAGACCCAGTACTTC. The V call is TRBV7-9, the J call TRBJ2-5; 8 bases are shared with TRBD2. From germline, CDR1 is SEHNR and CDR2 FQNEAQ (reference sequence). The junction had 12 bases not matched to a gene; V was cut back by 1 base and J by 5 bases. The CDR3 length is 17 residues.

This sequence joins TRBV6-6 and TRBJ2-5; D is unresolved. V was pared by 9 bases and J by 11 bases, with 16 bases between. The germline V gene has CDR1 MNHNY and CDR2 SVGAGI (reference sequence). This CDR3 has 11 residues. The CDR3 DNA is TGTGCCAGTTCCTTCACAAATGAGCAGTACTTC. It specifies CASSFTNEQYF.

A remark on this clonotype: A much larger clonotype is one base distant, so this may be a read error. The V gene is TRBV20-1, the J gene TRBJ2-7; 9 nucleotides match TRBD2. The CDR3 consists of 15 residues. After removal of 3 bases from V and 7 bases from J, the junction contained 13 bases not matched to a gene. The germline CDR1 and CDR2 sequences are DFQATT and SNEGSKA (reference sequence). The DNA for the CDR3 is TGCAGTGCTAGCTTAGGCGGGGGGGAGGAGATTGAGCAGTACTTC. The encoded protein is CSASLGGGEEIEQYF.

V and J are TRBV5-1 and TRBJ2-1, with D perhaps TRBD1 or TRBD2 (5 bases each). The CDR3 spans 17 residues. The V end was cut by 4 bases, the J end by 11 bases, with 28 bases between. Germline CDR1 is SGHRS and CDR2 is YFSETQ. CDR3 sequence: CASSPSEGGARSGQQFF. CDR3 nucleotide sequence: TGCGCCAGCAGCCCCTCCGAGGGTGGGGCGAGGAGCGGTCAGCAGTTCTTC.

The chain links TRBV20-1 to TRBJ2-5, with a tentative D call TRBD1 (5 bases). The germline V and J ends were trimmed by 4 bases and 6 bases, with 15 bases remaining between them. Looked up from germline, CDR1 is DFQATT and CDR2 is SNEGSKA (reference sequence). The CDR3 has 13 residues. CDR3 loop: CSAISGIRKTQYF. The CDR3 bases are TGCAGTGCTATATCAGGGATCAGGAAGACCCAGTACTTC.

The chain has TRBV7-2 and TRBJ2-5; 7 bases align to TRBD2. The CDR3 extends over 15 amino acids. Losses at the gene ends were 1 base for V and 1 base for J; bases not matched to a gene: 3. CDR1 is SGHTA and CDR2 is FQGNSA in the germline V gene. In DNA form, the CDR3 reads TGTGCCAGCAGCTTAGGGTCGGGGGGCCAAGAGACCCAGTACTTC. Translated: CASSLGSGGQETQYF.

This clonotype occurred many times. V is TRBV27 and J is TRBJ1-2; D is unresolved. The V gene's germline CDR1 is MNHEY and CDR2 SMNVEV (reference sequence). Trimming pared 5 bases from V and 5 bases from J, leaving 18 bases between. CDR3 size: 15 residues. CDR3 bases: TGTGCCAGCAGTCCCGGTATTCGGGGAGGGTATGGCTACACCTTC. Its protein is CASSPGIRGGYGYTF.